Presented here are 10 T cell receptor beta chains from one specimen sequenced in a study of T cell responses to AZD1222 COVID-19 vaccine. TCRdb's copy holds only in-frame clones and misses some; the assay was immunoSEQ multiplex PCR. The data contain approximately 220,000 clones, 93% of them singletons. The material was peripheral blood, obtained on day 0 of MenACWY control vaccination. All receptors come from an adult in good health.

The chain's CDR3 is CASSLAGDSYEQYF. Written as DNA, the CDR3 is TGCGCCAGCAGCTTGGCGGGGGACTCCTACGAGCAGTACTTC. This chain joins TRBV5-1 and TRBJ2-7; weak D call: TRBD2 (6 bases). This CDR3 is built from 14 residues. The ends were cut back, 0 bases at V and 0 bases at J, with 7 bases in the middle. CDR1 SGHRS and CDR2 YFSETQ come from the germline V gene.

The rearrangement joins TRBV27 to TRBJ1-5, with 10 bases identical to TRBD1. Germline-derived CDR1 and CDR2 are MNHEY and SMNVEV (reference sequence). The junction had 3 bases not matched to a gene; V was cut back by 5 bases and J by 2 bases. The CDR3 loop spans 15 amino acids. DNA of the CDR3: TGTGCCAGCAGTCCGGGACAGGGGCGCAATCAGCCCCAGCATTTT. Translation gives CASSPGQGRNQPQHF.

The chain uses TRBV20-1 and TRBJ2-3; no firm D call. The CDR3 has 10 amino acids. V was clipped by 6 bases and J by 10 bases, with 11 bases between them. The V gene's germline CDR1 is DFQATT and CDR2 SNEGSKA (reference sequence). The DNA of the CDR3 is TGCAGTGCCTATAAAGGGCCGCAGTATTTT. It translates to CSAYKGPQYF.

This clone has a count of ten or more. The chain is built from TRBV28 and TRBJ2-1, with 11 bases matching TRBD2. J lost 8 bases, V lost 1 base, and 4 bases had no gene match. The CDR3 has 15 residues. Germline CDR1 and CDR2: MDHEN and SYDVKM. CDR3 sequence reads: CASSLYSGGVDEQFF. DNA for the CDR3: TGTGCCAGCAGTTTATATAGCGGGGGGGTAGATGAGCAGTTCTTC.

The genes are TRBV21-1 and TRBJ1-6. TRBV21-1 is described as a pseudogene. The CDR3 is 16 residues long. This chain's CDR3 is CASSKEGSSYNSPLHF. The CDR3 nucleotides read TGTGCCAGCAGCAAAGAAGGGAGCTCCTATAATTCACCCCTCCACTTT.

The gene calls are TRBV18 and TRBJ2-3; 7 bases fit TRBD2. This CDR3 region has 16 residues. V lost 3 bases to trimming and J lost 5 bases; unmatched junction nucleotides: 11. Germline loops: CDR1 KGHSH, CDR2 LQKENI. This CDR3 reads CASSPPSAGVIDTQYF. The CDR3 bases are TGTGCCAGCTCACCTCCGTCGGCGGGGGTAATAGATACGCAGTATTTT. Using reference TRBV18 and TRBJ2-3 for the parts outside the CDR3, the full variable domain is NAGVMQNPRHLVRRRGQEARLRCSPMKGHSHVYWYRQLPEEGLKFMVYLQKENIIDESGMPKERFSAEFPKEGPSILRIQQVVRGDSAAYFCASSPPSAGVIDTQYFGPGTRLTVL.

The chain combines TRBV7-2 with TRBJ1-2; D is unresolved. The germline CDR1 and CDR2 sequences are SGHTA and FQGNSA. V shed 5 bases and J shed 1 base, with 11 bases lying between them. This CDR3 comprises 14 residues. CDR3 loop: CASSPRAGNYGYTF. The CDR3 nucleotides are TGTGCCAGCAGCCCACGCGCCGGTAACTATGGCTACACCTTC.

The rearrangement uses TRBV7-2 and TRBJ2-5; 10 bases match TRBD2. From germline, CDR1 is SGHTA and CDR2 FQGNSA. The CDR3 spans 17 residues. The V gene end was trimmed by 2 bases and the J gene end by 4 bases; junction bases not matched to a gene: 10. The CDR3 here is CASSLSGLAGVGETQYF. CDR3 bases: TGTGCCAGCAGCTTAAGTGGGCTAGCGGGGGTGGGAGAGACCCAGTACTTC.

The chain has TRBV7-9 and TRBJ1-2; D gene unclear. The CDR3 totals 13 residues. Germline V CDR1 and CDR2: SEHNR, FQNEAQ (reference sequence). V was trimmed by 0 bases and J by 4 bases, leaving 6 bases between them. The CDR3 spells CASSLAAAYGYTF. DNA for the CDR3: TGTGCCAGCAGCTTAGCGGCAGCCTATGGCTACACCTTC.

This clone was recorded many times. The V gene is TRBV20-1, the J gene TRBJ1-5; D might be TRBD1 (6 bases). Deletions cut 3 bases from V and 4 bases from J, with 13 bases between. From germline, CDR1 is DFQATT and CDR2 SNEGSKA (reference sequence). The CDR3 covers 14 residues. DNA for the CDR3: TGCAGTGCTAGTCGAAGGGGGTTAAATCAGCCCCAGCATTTT. Protein product: CSASRRGLNQPQHF.